This is a list of T cell receptor beta chains from one sample in a study of blood T cell repertoires in COVID-19. Using immunoSEQ multiplex PCR, the repertoire was profiled, and TCRdb retains in-frame clones only, with some absent. The repertoire holds approximately 54,000 clones, with roughly four fifths as singletons. Sequencing used peripheral blood. The receptors were sampled from a woman aged 55-69 years with acute or convalescent COVID-19. CDR3s include the opening cysteine and the closing phenylalanine or tryptophan. The D gene is left open where the match is weak. For some rows the clone size is stated as once, few or many, or as a class when expanded; others skip it.

clone_size: -
d_call: TRBD1
v_call: TRBV19
j_call: TRBJ1-2
cdr3_aa: CASSIQGAGGYGYTF
cdr3_nt: TGTGCCAGTAGTATCCAGGGGGCGGGCGGCTATGGCTACACCTTC

clone_size: -
d_call: TRBD1
v_call: TRBV3-1/TRBV3-2
j_call: TRBJ2-5
cdr3_aa: CASSFLQGTETQYF
cdr3_nt: TGTGCCAGCAGCTTCCTACAGGGGACGGAGACCCAGTACTTC

clone_size: -
d_call: TRBD2
v_call: TRBV24-1
j_call: TRBJ2-2
cdr3_aa: CATTSGINTGELFF
cdr3_nt: TGTGCCACTACTAGCGGGATCAACACCGGGGAGCTGTTTTTT

clone_size: once
d_call: TRBD2
v_call: TRBV11-1
j_call: TRBJ2-7
cdr3_aa: CASSPSGSHHEQYF
cdr3_nt: TGTGCCAGCAGCCCTAGCGGGAGTCACCACGAGCAGTACTTC

clone_size: -
d_call: TRBD2
v_call: TRBV5-4
j_call: TRBJ2-2
cdr3_aa: CASSDSREANTGELFF
cdr3_nt: TGTGCCAGCAGCGACTCCCGGGAGGCGAACACCGGGGAGCTGTTTTTT

clone_size: -
d_call: -
v_call: TRBV5-6
j_call: TRBJ1-1
cdr3_aa: CASSLGPGQEAFF
cdr3_nt: TGTGCCAGCAGCCTCGGGCCCGGACAAGAAGCTTTCTTT

clone_size: -
d_call: -
v_call: TRBV3-1/TRBV3-2
j_call: TRBJ1-5
cdr3_aa: CASSHTDGPQHF
cdr3_nt: TGTGCCAGCAGCCACACAGATGGCCCCCAGCATTTT

clone_size: -
d_call: TRBD1
v_call: TRBV7-3
j_call: TRBJ2-5
cdr3_aa: CASSQNRGKGETQYF
cdr3_nt: TGTGCCAGCAGTCAAAACAGGGGAAAGGGAGAGACCCAGTACTTC

clone_size: -
d_call: -
v_call: TRBV11-2
j_call: TRBJ1-1
cdr3_aa: CASSDRATEAFF
cdr3_nt: TGTGCCAGCAGCGACAGAGCCACTGAAGCTTTCTTT

clone_size: -
d_call: -
v_call: TRBV5-6
j_call: TRBJ2-7
cdr3_aa: CASSLSGQSSLGYEQYF
cdr3_nt: TGTGCCAGCAGCTTGTCTGGGCAAAGTTCCCTTGGGTACGAGCAGTACTTC

clone_size: -
d_call: TRBD1
v_call: TRBV5-1
j_call: TRBJ1-5
cdr3_aa: CASSSDGQGNQPQHF
cdr3_nt: TGCGCCAGCAGCTCAGACGGACAGGGCAATCAGCCCCAGCATTTT

clone_size: -
d_call: TRBD2
v_call: TRBV5-1
j_call: TRBJ2-1
cdr3_aa: CASSLETSGRVEQFF
cdr3_nt: TGCGCCAGCAGCTTGGAGACTAGCGGGAGGGTTGAGCAGTTCTTC

clone_size: once
d_call: TRBD2
v_call: TRBV4-1
j_call: TRBJ2-1
cdr3_aa: CASSGGGALNEQFF
cdr3_nt: TGCGCCAGCAGCGGCGGGGGGGCCTTGAATGAGCAGTTCTTC

clone_size: -
d_call: -
v_call: TRBV7-9
j_call: TRBJ1-5
cdr3_aa: CASSYGRYSNQPQHF
cdr3_nt: TGTGCCAGCAGCTATGGCCGATATAGCAATCAGCCCCAGCATTTT

clone_size: -
d_call: -
v_call: TRBV19
j_call: TRBJ1-5
cdr3_aa: CASSMSVGNQPQHF
cdr3_nt: TGTGCCAGTAGTATGAGTGTGGGCAATCAGCCCCAGCATTTT

clone_size: -
d_call: -
v_call: TRBV5-1
j_call: TRBJ2-7
cdr3_aa: CASSSVAPSYEQYF
cdr3_nt: TGCGCCAGCAGCTCAGTAGCACCTTCCTACGAGCAGTACTTC

clone_size: -
d_call: TRBD2
v_call: TRBV11-1
j_call: TRBJ2-4
cdr3_aa: CASSLGGGNIQYF
cdr3_nt: TGTGCCAGCAGCTTAGGGGGAGGGAACATTCAGTACTTC

clone_size: -
d_call: -
v_call: TRBV19
j_call: TRBJ2-1
cdr3_aa: CASSMRQGTSDEQFF
cdr3_nt: TGTGCCAGTAGTATGAGGCAGGGGACATCGGATGAGCAGTTCTTC

clone_size: few
d_call: -
v_call: TRBV19
j_call: TRBJ1-5
cdr3_aa: CASCTRPAGQPQHF
cdr3_nt: TGTGCCAGTTGTACCAGACCTGCAGGTCAGCCCCAGCATTTT

clone_size: -
d_call: -
v_call: TRBV6-5
j_call: TRBJ1-3
cdr3_aa: CASSYRGLGNTIYF
cdr3_nt: TGTGCCAGCAGTTACAGGGGGTTAGGAAACACCATATATTTT

clone_size: -
d_call: -
v_call: TRBV9
j_call: TRBJ1-4
cdr3_aa: CASSAQDEKLFF
cdr3_nt: TGTGCCAGCAGCGCCCAGGATGAAAAACTGTTTTTT

clone_size: -
d_call: -
v_call: TRBV12-3/TRBV12-4
j_call: TRBJ1-5
cdr3_aa: CASSLGLNQPQHF
cdr3_nt: TGTGCCAGCAGTTTAGGTCTTAATCAGCCCCAGCATTTT

clone_size: -
d_call: TRBD2
v_call: TRBV6-5
j_call: TRBJ2-2
cdr3_aa: CASSPGGMWELFF
cdr3_nt: TGTGCCAGCAGTCCCGGGGGGATGTGGGAGCTGTTTTTT

clone_size: -
d_call: -
v_call: TRBV19
j_call: TRBJ1-1
cdr3_aa: CASYGSRGGTEAFF
cdr3_nt: TGTGCCAGTTATGGGTCTAGGGGTGGTACTGAAGCTTTCTTT

clone_size: few
d_call: -
v_call: TRBV9
j_call: TRBJ1-6
cdr3_aa: CASSGRGQTNSPLHF
cdr3_nt: TGTGCCAGCAGCGGAAGAGGACAGACCAATTCACCCCTCCACTTT

clone_size: -
d_call: TRBD2
v_call: TRBV5-4
j_call: TRBJ2-2
cdr3_aa: CASSGPGLAGNLNTGELFF
cdr3_nt: TGTGCCAGCAGCGGGCCGGGACTAGCGGGAAATCTGAACACCGGGGAGCTGTTTTTT